This T cell receptor (beta chain) was recovered during a study of T cell responses to AZD1222 COVID-19 vaccine. Across the whole study: Pooled in the analysis were second doses at about 4 or about 12 weeks. Study-wide findings and caveats: The reported proportion of spike-specific TCRs targeting unmutated variant regions was nearly half. Increases in Spike-specific TCR breadth and depth were seen after two AZD1222 doses. Donors, mostly white British, included more females; clonal diversity was possibly underestimated.

A note on this clone: The antigen is not known.

The assay was immunoSEQ multiplex PCR, and TCRdb's table has in-frame clones only and misses some. The sample includes tens of thousands of clones, 89% of them seen just once. The junction had 7 bases not matched to a gene; V was cut back by 4 bases and J by 8 bases. CDR3 size: 14 residues. The V gene's germline CDR1 is LNHDA and CDR2 SQIVND (reference sequence). The specimen was peripheral blood, collected on day 0 of AZD1222 vaccination. The source is an adult in good health. The chain recombines TRBV19 with TRBJ1-3; 8 bases align to TRBD1. The CDR3 loop is CASSRIGQGDTIYF. CDR3 DNA: TGTGCCAGTAGTAGAATTGGACAGGGTGACACCATATATTTT.